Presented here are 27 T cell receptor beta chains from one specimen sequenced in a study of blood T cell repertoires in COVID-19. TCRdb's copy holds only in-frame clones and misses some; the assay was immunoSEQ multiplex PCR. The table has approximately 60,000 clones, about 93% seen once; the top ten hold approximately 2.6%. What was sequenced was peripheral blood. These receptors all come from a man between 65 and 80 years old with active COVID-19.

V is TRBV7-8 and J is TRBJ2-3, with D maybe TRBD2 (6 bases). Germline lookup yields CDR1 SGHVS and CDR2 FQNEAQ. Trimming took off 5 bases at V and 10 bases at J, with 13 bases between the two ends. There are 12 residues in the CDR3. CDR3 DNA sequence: TGTGCCAGCAGCCTGTGGGGAGGATCGCAGTATTTT. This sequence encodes CASSLWGGSQYF.

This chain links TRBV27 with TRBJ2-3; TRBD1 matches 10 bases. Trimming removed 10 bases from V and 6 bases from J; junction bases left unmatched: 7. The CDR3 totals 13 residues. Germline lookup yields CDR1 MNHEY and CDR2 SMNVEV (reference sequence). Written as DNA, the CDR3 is TGTGCCACCTGGCGACAGGGGGCGGATACGCAGTATTTT. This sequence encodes CATWRQGADTQYF.

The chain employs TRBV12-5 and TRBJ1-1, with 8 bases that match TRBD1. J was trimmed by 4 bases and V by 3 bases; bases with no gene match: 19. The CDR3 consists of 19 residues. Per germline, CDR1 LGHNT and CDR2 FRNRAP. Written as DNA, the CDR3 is TGTGCTAGTGGTTTTGTTTTAAAAGACCAACACAGGGGGGTCACTGAAGCTTTCTTT. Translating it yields CASGFVLKDQHRGVTEAFF.

CDR3 protein: CASTTGTGVFWGYTF. The CDR3 region has the DNA TGTGCCAGCACCACCGGGACAGGGGTTTTTTGGGGCTACACCTTC. The V and J genes are TRBV2 and TRBJ1-2; 10 bases line up with TRBD1. Trimming cost V 7 bases and J 8 bases; bases outside gene matches: 13. This CDR3 has 15 amino acids. Germline V gene sequence: CDR1 SNHLY, CDR2 FYNNEI.

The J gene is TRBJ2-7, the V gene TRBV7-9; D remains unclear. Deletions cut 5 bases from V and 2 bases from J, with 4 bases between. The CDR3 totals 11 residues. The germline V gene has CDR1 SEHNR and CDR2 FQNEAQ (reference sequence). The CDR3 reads CASSETYEQYF. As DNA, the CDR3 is TGTGCCAGCAGCGAGACCTACGAGCAGTACTTC.

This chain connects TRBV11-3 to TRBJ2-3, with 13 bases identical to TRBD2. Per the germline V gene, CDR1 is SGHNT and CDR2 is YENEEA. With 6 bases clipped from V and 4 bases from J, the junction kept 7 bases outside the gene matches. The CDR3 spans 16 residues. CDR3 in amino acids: CASRGSGLAGPDTQYF. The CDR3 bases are TGTGCCAGCAGGGGATCGGGACTAGCGGGGCCAGATACGCAGTATTTT.

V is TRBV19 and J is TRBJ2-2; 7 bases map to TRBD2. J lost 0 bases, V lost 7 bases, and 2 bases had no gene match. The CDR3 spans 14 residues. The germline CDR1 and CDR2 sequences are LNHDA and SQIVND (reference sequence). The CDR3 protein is CASMAGANTGELFF. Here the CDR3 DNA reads TGTGCCAGTATGGCGGGGGCGAACACCGGGGAGCTGTTTTTT. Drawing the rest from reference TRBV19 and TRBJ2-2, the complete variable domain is DGGITQSPKYLFRKEGQNVTLSCEQNLNHDAMYWYRQDPGQGLRLIYYSQIVNDFQKGDIAEGYSVSREKKESFPLTVTSAQKNPTAFYLCASMAGANTGELFFGEGSRLTVL.

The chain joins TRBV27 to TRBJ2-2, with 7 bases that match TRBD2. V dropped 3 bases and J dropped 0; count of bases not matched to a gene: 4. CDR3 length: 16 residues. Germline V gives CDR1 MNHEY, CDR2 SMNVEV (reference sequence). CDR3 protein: CASSFWGGTNTGELFF. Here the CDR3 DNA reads TGTGCCAGCAGTTTTTGGGGGGGGACGAACACCGGGGAGCTGTTTTTT.

CDR3 DNA sequence: TGTGCCAGCACCCCCCCCGCCTCGGACAGGGTGGTTAACAAGCAGTACTTC. It translates to CASTPPASDRVVNKQYF. The chain links TRBV21-1 to TRBJ2-7; the D call in the table, TRBD1, was not verified against the DNA. TRBV21-1 is noted as a pseudogene. The CDR3 totals 17 residues.

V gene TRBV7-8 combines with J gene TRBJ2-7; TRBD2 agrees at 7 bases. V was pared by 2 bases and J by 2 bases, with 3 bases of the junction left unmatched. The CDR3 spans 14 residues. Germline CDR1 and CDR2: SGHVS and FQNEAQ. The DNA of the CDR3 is TGTGCCAGCAGCTTAAATGCGGGGGCCTACGAGCAGTACTTC. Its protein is CASSLNAGAYEQYF.

CDR3 nucleotides: TGTGCCAGCAGCAGAGACAGGGACAATGAGCAGTTCTTC. Its protein is CASSRDRDNEQFF. The V call is TRBV7-8, the J call TRBJ2-1, with TRBD1 identical over 7 bases. CDR1 is SGHVS, CDR2 FQNEAQ, per germline. CDR3 length equals 13 residues. Trimming cost V 5 bases and J 5 bases; bases outside gene matches: 3.

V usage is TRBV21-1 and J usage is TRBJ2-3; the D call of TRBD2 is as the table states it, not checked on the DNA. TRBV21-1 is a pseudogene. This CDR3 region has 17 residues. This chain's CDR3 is CASSPLRRGAGTDTQYF. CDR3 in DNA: TGTGCCAGCAGCCCACTACGCCGGGGGGCCGGCACAGATACGCAGTATTTT.

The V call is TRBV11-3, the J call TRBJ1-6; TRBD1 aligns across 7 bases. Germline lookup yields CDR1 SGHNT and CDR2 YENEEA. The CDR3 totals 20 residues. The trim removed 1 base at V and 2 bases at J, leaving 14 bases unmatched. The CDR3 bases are TGTGCCAGCAGCTTAGTTTACTCCTCGACAGGGCTCGCCTATAATTCACCCCTCCACTTT. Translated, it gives CASSLVYSSTGLAYNSPLHF.

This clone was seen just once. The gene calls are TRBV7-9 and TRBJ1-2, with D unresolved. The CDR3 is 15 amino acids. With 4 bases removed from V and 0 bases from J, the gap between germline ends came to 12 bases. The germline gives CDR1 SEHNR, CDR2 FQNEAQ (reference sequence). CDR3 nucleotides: TGTGCCAGCAGCTCAGTCGAGGTAGCTAACTATGGCTACACCTTC. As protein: CASSSVEVANYGYTF.

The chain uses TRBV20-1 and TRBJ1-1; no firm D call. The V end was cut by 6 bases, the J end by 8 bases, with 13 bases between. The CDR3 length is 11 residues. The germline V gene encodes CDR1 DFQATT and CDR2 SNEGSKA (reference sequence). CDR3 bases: TGCAGTGCGGCGGTGACGGAAGAAGCTTTCTTT. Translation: CSAAVTEEAFF.

CDR3 DNA sequence: TGTGCCAGCAACCTGTTTAGACAACCTAGCAATCAGCCCCAGCATTTT. Protein: CASNLFRQPSNQPQHF. The chain is built from TRBV28 and TRBJ1-5, with unresolved D. The CDR3 contains 16 residues. Deletions cut 7 bases from V and 0 bases from J, with 16 bases between. The germline gives CDR1 MDHEN, CDR2 SYDVKM.

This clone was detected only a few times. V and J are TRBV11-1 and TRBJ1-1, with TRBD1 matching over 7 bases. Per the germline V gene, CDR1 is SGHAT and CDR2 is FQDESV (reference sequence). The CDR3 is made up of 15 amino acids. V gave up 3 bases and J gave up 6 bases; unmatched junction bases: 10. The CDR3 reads CASSLRAGGGPEAFF. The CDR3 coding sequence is TGTGCCAGCAGCTTGCGGGCAGGGGGAGGACCTGAAGCTTTCTTT.

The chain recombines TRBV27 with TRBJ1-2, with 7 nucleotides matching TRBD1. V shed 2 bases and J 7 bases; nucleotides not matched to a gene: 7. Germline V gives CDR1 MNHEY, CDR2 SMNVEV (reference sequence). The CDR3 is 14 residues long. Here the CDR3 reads CASSLKGQTGGYTF. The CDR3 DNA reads TGTGCCAGCAGTTTAAAGGGACAGACAGGTGGCTACACCTTC.

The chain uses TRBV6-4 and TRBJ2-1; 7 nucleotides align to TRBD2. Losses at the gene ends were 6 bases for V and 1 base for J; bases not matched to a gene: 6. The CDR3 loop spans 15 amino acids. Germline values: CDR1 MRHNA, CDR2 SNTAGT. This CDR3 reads CASRTLAVSYNEQFF. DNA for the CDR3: TGTGCCAGCAGAACTCTAGCGGTATCCTACAATGAGCAGTTCTTC.

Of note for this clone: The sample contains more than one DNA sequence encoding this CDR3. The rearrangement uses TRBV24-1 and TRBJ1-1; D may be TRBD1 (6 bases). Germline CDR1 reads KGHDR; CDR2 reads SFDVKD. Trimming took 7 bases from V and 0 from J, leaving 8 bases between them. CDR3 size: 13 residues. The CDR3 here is CATRQGVNTEAFF. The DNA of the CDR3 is TGTGCCACCAGACAGGGAGTGAACACTGAAGCTTTCTTT.

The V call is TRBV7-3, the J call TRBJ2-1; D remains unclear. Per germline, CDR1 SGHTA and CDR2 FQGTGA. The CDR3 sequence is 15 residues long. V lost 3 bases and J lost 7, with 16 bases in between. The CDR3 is CASSFAATHGNEQFF. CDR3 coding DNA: TGTGCCAGCAGCTTCGCGGCGACCCACGGTAATGAGCAGTTCTTC.

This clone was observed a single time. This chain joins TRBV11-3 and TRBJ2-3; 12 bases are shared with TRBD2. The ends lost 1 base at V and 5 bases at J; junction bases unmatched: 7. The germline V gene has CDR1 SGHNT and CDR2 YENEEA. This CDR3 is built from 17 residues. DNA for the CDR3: TGTGCCAGCAGCTTAGTTCTAGCGGGGGGGCGAGGAGATACGCAGTATTTT. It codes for CASSLVLAGGRGDTQYF.

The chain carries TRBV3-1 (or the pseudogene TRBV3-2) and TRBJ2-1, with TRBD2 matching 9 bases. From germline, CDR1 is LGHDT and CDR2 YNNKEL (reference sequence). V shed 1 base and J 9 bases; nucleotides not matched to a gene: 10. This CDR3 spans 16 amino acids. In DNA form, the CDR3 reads TGTGCCAGCAGCCAAGGGGTGGGTAGCGGGGGAGGTGAGCAGTTCTTC. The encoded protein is CASSQGVGSGGGEQFF.

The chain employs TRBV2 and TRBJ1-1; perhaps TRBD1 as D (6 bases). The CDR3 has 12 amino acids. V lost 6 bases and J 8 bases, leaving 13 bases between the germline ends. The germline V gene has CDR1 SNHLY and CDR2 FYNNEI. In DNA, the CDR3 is TGTGCCAGCAGCACAAACAGGGTGGAAGCTTTCTTT. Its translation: CASSTNRVEAFF.

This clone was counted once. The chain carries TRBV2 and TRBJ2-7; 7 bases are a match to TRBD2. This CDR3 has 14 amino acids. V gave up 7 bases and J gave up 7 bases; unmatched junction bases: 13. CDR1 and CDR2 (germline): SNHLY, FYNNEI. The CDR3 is CASIPTARGGEQYV. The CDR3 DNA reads TGTGCCAGCATCCCGACAGCCCGGGGAGGGGAGCAGTACGTC.

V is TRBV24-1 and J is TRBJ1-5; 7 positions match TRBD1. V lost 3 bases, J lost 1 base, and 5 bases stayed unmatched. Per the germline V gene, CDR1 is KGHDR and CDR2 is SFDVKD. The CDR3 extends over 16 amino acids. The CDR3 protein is CATSDQGQPSNQPQHF. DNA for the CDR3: TGTGCCACCAGTGATCAGGGACAGCCCAGCAATCAGCCCCAGCATTTT.

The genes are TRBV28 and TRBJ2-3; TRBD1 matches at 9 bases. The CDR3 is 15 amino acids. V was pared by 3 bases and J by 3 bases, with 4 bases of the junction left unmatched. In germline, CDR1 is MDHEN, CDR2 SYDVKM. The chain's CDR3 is CASSFEGQGTDTQYF. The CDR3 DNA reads TGTGCCAGCAGTTTTGAGGGACAGGGAACAGATACGCAGTATTTT.